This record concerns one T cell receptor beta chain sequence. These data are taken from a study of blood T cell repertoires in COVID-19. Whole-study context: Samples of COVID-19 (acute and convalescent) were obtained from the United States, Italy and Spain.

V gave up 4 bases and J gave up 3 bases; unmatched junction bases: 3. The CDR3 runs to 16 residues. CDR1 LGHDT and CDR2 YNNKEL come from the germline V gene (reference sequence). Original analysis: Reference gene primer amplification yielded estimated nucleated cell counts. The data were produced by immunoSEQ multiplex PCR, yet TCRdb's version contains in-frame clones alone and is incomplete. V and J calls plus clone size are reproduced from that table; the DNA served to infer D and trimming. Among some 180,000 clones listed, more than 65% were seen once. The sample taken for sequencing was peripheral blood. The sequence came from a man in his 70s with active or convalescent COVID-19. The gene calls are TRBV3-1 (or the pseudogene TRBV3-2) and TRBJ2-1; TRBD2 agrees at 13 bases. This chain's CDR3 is CASSPGLAGVYNEQFF. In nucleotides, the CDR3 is TGTGCCAGCAGCCCCGGACTAGCGGGAGTCTACAATGAGCAGTTCTTC.